This passage covers 20 T cell receptor beta chains from one sample sequenced in a study of PD-1 blockade in classical Hodgkin lymphoma. Following autologous stem cell transplantation, relapse occurred in every patient, and exposure to brentuximab vedotin varied. Clones were sequenced by immunoSEQ multiplex PCR, and TCRdb holds only the in-frame ones, with some missing. The sample consists of 20,000 to 30,000 clones, 80% to 90% of them appearing once. The starting material was peripheral blood mononuclear cells (PBMCs), obtained before the second cycle of nivolumab. The receptors were sampled from a human donor with classical Hodgkin lymphoma.

This rearrangement joins TRBV18 to TRBJ2-3, with TRBD2 identical over 8 bases. J was trimmed by 0 bases and V by 0 bases; bases with no gene match: 5. Germline-derived CDR1 and CDR2 are KGHSH and LQKENI. This CDR3 has 17 amino acids. The CDR3 sequence: CASSPPKAGVSTDTQYF. The DNA of the CDR3 is TGTGCCAGCTCACCACCGAAAGCGGGGGTGAGCACAGATACGCAGTATTTT.

This sequence joins TRBV11-2 and TRBJ2-5, with D possibly being TRBD1 (6 bases). Trimming cost V 2 bases and J 2 bases, with 12 bases left between them. Per germline, CDR1 SGHAT and CDR2 FQNNGV. The CDR3 is made up of 15 amino acids. CDR3 loop: CASSLYTGRQETQYF. The CDR3 DNA is TGTGCCAGCAGCTTATATACAGGGCGGCAAGAGACCCAGTACTTC.

In its sample, this clone was seen a few times. J is TRBJ2-2 and V is TRBV4-2; TRBD1 might be the D (5 bases). Germline CDR1 LGHNA, CDR2 YNFKEQ. V was shortened by 4 bases and J by 9 bases, with 15 bases between the two germline ends. The CDR3 has 14 residues. CDR3 residues: CASSLTTVHRELFF. The DNA for the CDR3 is TGTGCCAGCAGCCTTACGACAGTACACCGGGAGCTGTTTTTT.

The chain employs TRBV6-1 and TRBJ1-4; D possibly corresponds to TRBD1 (6 bases). Trimming removed 2 bases at V and 7 bases at J, with 11 bases between. The length of the CDR3 is 14 residues. CDR1 and CDR2 (germline): MNHNS, SASEGT. This CDR3 is CASSESGTPEKLFF. DNA of the CDR3: TGTGCCAGCAGTGAAAGTGGGACACCTGAAAAACTGTTTTTT.

The rearrangement uses TRBV2 and TRBJ1-5; 7 bases map to TRBD1. The CDR3 sequence is 14 residues long. V dropped 4 bases and J dropped 4; count of bases not matched to a gene: 4. CDR1 and CDR2 (germline): SNHLY, FYNNEI. The CDR3 loop reads CASSGNRGNQPQHF. The CDR3 bases are TGTGCCAGCAGTGGGAACAGGGGAAATCAGCCCCAGCATTTT. The full variable domain, in which reference TRBV2 and TRBJ1-5 provide the parts outside the CDR3, is EPEVTQTPSHQVTQMGQEVILRCVPISNHLYFYWYRQILGQKVEFLVSFYNNEISEKSEIFDDQFSVERPDGSNFTLKIRSTKLEDSAMYFCASSGNRGNQPQHFGDGTRLSIL.

The rearrangement links TRBV14 to TRBJ1-6; D not resolved. The V and J ends lost 1 base and 7 bases respectively, with 5 bases between them. The germline V gene has CDR1 SGHDN and CDR2 FVKESK. The CDR3 has 13 amino acids. In DNA form, the CDR3 reads TGTGCCAGCAGCCAAGCTCTCAATTCACCCCTCCACTTT. Its translation is CASSQALNSPLHF.

This chain joins TRBV13 and TRBJ2-4; TRBD2 aligns across 16 bases. The CDR3 sequence is 21 residues long. Germline CDR1 and CDR2: PRHDT and FYEKMQ (reference sequence). Losses at the gene ends were 8 bases for V and 1 base for J; bases not matched to a gene: 17. The CDR3 DNA reads TGTGCCAGCCGAACGGGACTAGCGGGGGGGCTAGGGAGCGCGGCCAAAAACATTCAGTACTTC. Protein: CASRTGLAGGLGSAAKNIQYF.

The chain employs TRBV6-5 and TRBJ1-6; 8 bases are shared with TRBD1. This CDR3 spans 15 amino acids. Germline CDR1 and CDR2: MNHEY and SVGAGI. The ends lost 6 bases at V and 3 bases at J; junction bases unmatched: 4. CDR3 sequence (DNA): TGTGCCAGCAGCCCAACAGGGGGCTATAATTCACCCCTCCACTTT. Protein sequence: CASSPTGGYNSPLHF.

This chain uses TRBV4-3 with TRBJ1-2; possible D gene TRBD1, 5 bases. CDR3 size: 15 residues. The V and J ends lost 3 bases and 2 bases respectively, with 13 bases between them. Germline-derived CDR1 and CDR2 are LGHNA and YSLEER. CDR3 loop: CASSQTTQGNYGYTF. The CDR3, as DNA: TGCGCCAGCAGCCAGACAACTCAGGGAAACTATGGCTACACCTTC.

This chain joins TRBV9 and TRBJ2-7; D is unclear. The germline V gene encodes CDR1 SGDLS and CDR2 YYNGEE. The CDR3 has 13 residues. The ends were cut back, 0 bases at V and 7 bases at J, with 11 bases in the middle. The CDR3 DNA reads TGTGCCAGCAGCGTAGGTGGAGCTTCTGAGCAGTACTTC. Translating gives CASSVGGASEQYF.

This chain uses TRBV10-3 with TRBJ2-2; 8 bases align to TRBD1. Losses at the gene ends were 3 bases for V and 1 base for J; bases not matched to a gene: 1. Germline loops: CDR1 ENHRY, CDR2 SYGVKD. CDR3 length equals 15 residues. This CDR3 reads CAISDGTGNTGELFF. For the CDR3, the DNA is TGTGCCATCAGTGACGGGACAGGGAACACCGGGGAGCTGTTTTTT.

The chain couples TRBV11-1 to TRBJ1-1, with D perhaps TRBD1 (5 bases). The CDR3 is 12 amino acids. Trimming removed 6 bases at V and 7 bases at J, with 12 bases between. Germline-derived CDR1 and CDR2 are SGHAT and FQDESV (reference sequence). In nucleotides, the CDR3 is TGTGCCAGCAGAGAACCTGGGGGTGAAGCTTTCTTT. It specifies CASREPGGEAFF.

V usage is TRBV18 and J usage is TRBJ2-5, with 9 bases lining up with TRBD1. The J call is doubtful: the DNA matches TRBJ2-7 better. The germline CDR1 and CDR2 sequences are KGHSH and LQKENI. This CDR3 has 19 amino acids. The CDR3 here is CASSAKSKPGQGLPYEQYF. CDR3 coding DNA: TGTGCCAGCTCAGCCAAGTCAAAGCCGGGACAGGGTTTACCCTACGAGCAGTACTTC.

The chain is built from TRBV28 and TRBJ1-2; 10 bases match TRBD1. There are 14 residues in the CDR3. Trimming removed 6 bases from V and 4 bases from J; junction bases left unmatched: 5. Germline-derived CDR1 and CDR2 are MDHEN and SYDVKM. The chain's CDR3 is CASRGTGVTYGYTF. Here the CDR3 DNA reads TGTGCCAGCAGGGGGACAGGGGTTACCTATGGCTACACCTTC.

This clone turned up a few times. The chain uses TRBV29-1 and TRBJ2-3; tentatively, D is TRBD1 (8 bases). CDR3 length equals 15 residues. From germline, CDR1 is SQVTM and CDR2 ANQGSEA. Trimming shortened V by 7 bases and J by 2 bases, and 19 bases separated the two germline ends. The DNA of the CDR3 is TGCAGCGCTACAGGGGGGGTGGGCTTCACAGATACGCAGTATTTT. This translates into CSATGGVGFTDTQYF.

The chain has TRBV5-1 and TRBJ2-1, with D unresolved. V dropped 5 bases and J dropped 6 bases, with 15 bases sitting between them. This CDR3 has 14 residues. Germline V gene lookup returns CDR1 SGHRS and CDR2 YFSETQ. This CDR3 reads CASRGRTLPNEQFF. In DNA form, the CDR3 reads TGCGCCAGCAGGGGTCGGACCTTGCCCAATGAGCAGTTCTTC.

The rearrangement links TRBV7-9 to TRBJ1-1; D uncertain. This CDR3 has 14 residues. Trimming cost V 5 bases and J 2 bases, with 12 bases left between them. Germline CDR1 is SEHNR and CDR2 is FQNEAQ (reference sequence). This chain's CDR3 is CASSKGLTNTEAFF. CDR3 DNA sequence: TGTGCCAGCAGCAAGGGCCTCACTAACACTGAAGCTTTCTTT.

The gene calls are TRBV9 and TRBJ2-7; D is possibly TRBD1 (5 bases). The CDR3 loop spans 14 amino acids. Germline V gene lookup returns CDR1 SGDLS and CDR2 YYNGEE. V was clipped by 2 bases and J by 0 bases, with 9 bases between them. The CDR3 DNA reads as TGTGCCAGCAGCGTGACAGTTAGCTCCTACGAGCAGTACTTC. It codes for CASSVTVSSYEQYF. The whole variable domain, remainder taken from reference TRBV9 and TRBJ2-7, is DSGVTQTPKHLITATGQRVTLRCSPRSGDLSVYWYQQSLDQGLQFLIQYYNGEERAKGNILERFSAQQFPDLHSELNLSSLELGDSALYFCASSVTVSSYEQYFGPGTRLTVT.

The chain couples TRBV27 to TRBJ2-7, with D hard to call. Per the germline V gene, CDR1 is MNHEY and CDR2 is SMNVEV (reference sequence). V shed 5 bases and J shed 6 bases, with 20 bases lying between them. CDR3 length equals 15 residues. This CDR3 reads CASSLEADGRAEQYF. As DNA, the CDR3 is TGTGCCAGCAGTCTTGAGGCGGATGGTCGGGCCGAGCAGTACTTC.

This chain links TRBV10-3 with TRBJ2-7, with 7 bases identical to TRBD1. The CDR3 totals 15 residues. The germline CDR1 and CDR2 sequences are ENHRY and SYGVKD. V lost 6 bases, J lost 3 bases, and 11 bases stayed unmatched. CDR3 region: CAIRVGTANLYEQYF. The CDR3 region has the DNA TGTGCCATCAGGGTAGGGACAGCAAACCTCTACGAGCAGTACTTC.